A selection of T cell receptor beta chains follows, all from one sample in a study of OX40 agonist ivuxolimab in advanced cancers. Libraries were prepared by immunoSEQ multiplex PCR; TCRdb keeps only in-frame clonotypes and omits some of them. The data hold approximately 25,000 clones, with around 85% observed a single time. Here the sequenced sample was CD4+ or CD8+ T cells sorted from blood, taken in a trial of the OX40 agonist ivuxolimab. These TCRs come from an adult with an advanced solid tumor such as melanoma, head and neck, liver or kidney cancer. Both conserved end residues are part of each CDR3. Each record gives: V gene, D gene, clone size, J gene, CDR3 DNA, CDR3 protein. D genes are given only for firm matches. Only part of the rows carry a size: once, few, many, or a class if the clone is expanded.

V gene: TRBV27
D gene: TRBD1
clone size: -
J gene: TRBJ1-4
CDR3 DNA: TGTGCCAGCAGCCTTACGCCCCCCCCGACAGGGGGAAATGAAAAACTGTTTTTT
CDR3 protein: CASSLTPPPTGGNEKLFF

V gene: TRBV10-2
D gene: -
clone size: -
J gene: TRBJ2-3
CDR3 DNA: TGCGCCAGCAGTCTCGACGGAGCTAGCACAGATACGCAGTATTTT
CDR3 protein: CASSLDGASTDTQYF

V gene: TRBV4-1
D gene: TRBD1
clone size: once
J gene: TRBJ2-7
CDR3 DNA: TGCGCCAGCAGCTTCGGGACAGGGTCCTACGAGCAGTACTTC
CDR3 protein: CASSFGTGSYEQYF

V gene: TRBV12-5
D gene: TRBD1
clone size: -
J gene: TRBJ2-1
CDR3 DNA: TGTGCTAGTGGTTTGGGGACAGGGTGGGACAATGAGCAGTTCTTC
CDR3 protein: CASGLGTGWDNEQFF

V gene: TRBV4-1
D gene: TRBD2
clone size: -
J gene: TRBJ2-3
CDR3 DNA: TGCGCCAGCAGCCACTACGGGACTAGCGGGGAAGATACGCAGTATTTT
CDR3 protein: CASSHYGTSGEDTQYF

V gene: TRBV19
D gene: -
clone size: -
J gene: TRBJ1-1
CDR3 DNA: TGTGCCACCTCGGACACTGAAGCTTTCTTT
CDR3 protein: CATSDTEAFF

V gene: TRBV13
D gene: TRBD1
clone size: -
J gene: TRBJ2-7
CDR3 DNA: TGTGCCAGCAGCTTAAGGGGGCTCTACGAGCAGTACTTC
CDR3 protein: CASSLRGLYEQYF

V gene: TRBV2
D gene: -
clone size: -
J gene: TRBJ1-2
CDR3 DNA: TGTGCCAGCAGTGGTGGGGAGAACTATGGCTACACCTTC
CDR3 protein: CASSGGENYGYTF

V gene: TRBV14
D gene: -
clone size: -
J gene: TRBJ2-5
CDR3 DNA: TGTGCCAGCAGCCATCTGGGGGAGACCCAGTACTTC
CDR3 protein: CASSHLGETQYF

V gene: TRBV4-2
D gene: TRBD2
clone size: -
J gene: TRBJ2-7
CDR3 DNA: TGTGCCAGCAGCCAAGAGGGGGATGCGGGAGGGCGGTACTTC
CDR3 protein: CASSQEGDAGGRYF

V gene: TRBV5-4
D gene: TRBD1
clone size: -
J gene: TRBJ2-2
CDR3 DNA: TGTGCCAGCAGCGTAACAGGGGGCTGGACCGGGGAGCTGTTTTTT
CDR3 protein: CASSVTGGWTGELFF

V gene: TRBV27
D gene: TRBD2
clone size: -
J gene: TRBJ2-7
CDR3 DNA: TGTGCCAGCAGTATCCTAGCGGGGGCCTACGAGCAGTACTTC
CDR3 protein: CASSILAGAYEQYF

V gene: TRBV2
D gene: -
clone size: -
J gene: TRBJ2-1
CDR3 DNA: TGTGCCAGCAGAGGGACTCCAAGGGGGATCAATGAGCAGTTCTTC
CDR3 protein: CASRGTPRGINEQFF

V gene: TRBV7-6
D gene: -
clone size: -
J gene: TRBJ2-1
CDR3 DNA: TGTGCCAGCAGCTTAGGTGGCGGGTACAATGAGCAGTTCTTC
CDR3 protein: CASSLGGGYNEQFF

V gene: TRBV29-1
D gene: -
clone size: -
J gene: TRBJ2-1
CDR3 DNA: TGCAGCGCCTGTGAGTTTAGCTCCTACAATGAGCAGTTCTTC
CDR3 protein: CSACEFSSYNEQFF

V gene: TRBV10-1
D gene: -
clone size: few
J gene: TRBJ1-4
CDR3 DNA: TGCGCCAGCAGCGGTGTTACGGGGAAACTGTTTTTT
CDR3 protein: CASSGVTGKLFF

V gene: TRBV19
D gene: -
clone size: few
J gene: TRBJ1-4
CDR3 DNA: TGTGCCAGTAGTATCCCCGGATTTAATGAAAAACTGTTTTTT
CDR3 protein: CASSIPGFNEKLFF

V gene: TRBV30
D gene: -
clone size: once
J gene: TRBJ2-7
CDR3 DNA: TGTGCCTGGAGTAGAGGAGGGGTACAACCCTACGAGCAGTACTTC
CDR3 protein: CAWSRGGVQPYEQYF

V gene: TRBV27
D gene: TRBD1
clone size: -
J gene: TRBJ2-6
CDR3 DNA: TGTGCCAGCAGGGACAGGGCGGGCCCCTCTGGGGCCAACGTCCTGACTTTC
CDR3 protein: CASRDRAGPSGANVLTF

V gene: TRBV2
D gene: -
clone size: -
J gene: TRBJ2-7
CDR3 DNA: TGTGCCAGCAGTGACTATGGGGAAGGGTACGAGCAGTACTTC
CDR3 protein: CASSDYGEGYEQYF

V gene: TRBV2
D gene: -
clone size: -
J gene: TRBJ1-1
CDR3 DNA: TGTGCCAGCAGGGACCAACAGGGTCAACTTCCAGCTTTCTTT
CDR3 protein: CASRDQQGQLPAFF

V gene: TRBV28
D gene: TRBD2
clone size: -
J gene: TRBJ2-5
CDR3 DNA: TGTGCCAGCAGTTACCCTCTGACTAGCGCCCAAGAGACCCAGTACTTC
CDR3 protein: CASSYPLTSAQETQYF

V gene: TRBV25-1
D gene: -
clone size: -
J gene: TRBJ1-1
CDR3 DNA: TGTGCCAGCAGTGAGTGGGGTCCAACTGAAGCTTTCTTT
CDR3 protein: CASSEWGPTEAFF

V gene: TRBV10-3
D gene: TRBD2
clone size: -
J gene: TRBJ2-3
CDR3 DNA: TGTGCCATCAGCGAAGCGGTAGCGGGAGACGATACGCAGTATTTT
CDR3 protein: CAISEAVAGDDTQYF

V gene: TRBV19
D gene: -
clone size: -
J gene: TRBJ2-2
CDR3 DNA: TGTGCCAGTAGTATCGCAGGGATCACCGGGGAGCTGTTTTTT
CDR3 protein: CASSIAGITGELFF

V gene: TRBV20-1
D gene: -
clone size: -
J gene: TRBJ2-7
CDR3 DNA: TGCAGTGCTAGAAAGGTGGACGAGCAGTACTTC
CDR3 protein: CSARKVDEQYF

V gene: TRBV27
D gene: -
clone size: -
J gene: TRBJ2-6
CDR3 DNA: TGTGCCAGCAGTTGGGATGGGGCCAACGTCCTGACTTTC
CDR3 protein: CASSWDGANVLTF

V gene: TRBV28
D gene: -
clone size: -
J gene: TRBJ1-1
CDR3 DNA: TGTGCCGGGTCCCGTCAGGGAGGTGGCACTGAAGCTTTCTTT
CDR3 protein: CAGSRQGGGTEAFF

V gene: TRBV5-1
D gene: TRBD2
clone size: few
J gene: TRBJ2-1
CDR3 DNA: TGCGCCAGCAGCTTAACGGGGGGGCCCGATGAGCAGTTCTTC
CDR3 protein: CASSLTGGPDEQFF

V gene: TRBV20-1
D gene: -
clone size: -
J gene: TRBJ2-1
CDR3 DNA: TGCAGTGCTCACGAGGTTGAGCAGTTCTTC
CDR3 protein: CSAHEVEQFF

V gene: TRBV28
D gene: -
clone size: -
J gene: TRBJ2-3
CDR3 DNA: TGTGCCAGCAGTTCCCTTAGGGGGGCCGATACGCAGTATTTT
CDR3 protein: CASSSLRGADTQYF

V gene: TRBV30
D gene: -
clone size: -
J gene: TRBJ2-4
CDR3 DNA: TGTGCCTGGAGTGCAGGGGTAGCCAAAAACATTCAGTACTTC
CDR3 protein: CAWSAGVAKNIQYF

V gene: TRBV2
D gene: -
clone size: -
J gene: TRBJ2-5
CDR3 DNA: TGTGCCAGGACAGGAAATAAAGAGACCCAGTACTTC
CDR3 protein: CARTGNKETQYF

V gene: TRBV6-4
D gene: TRBD1
clone size: -
J gene: TRBJ2-3
CDR3 DNA: TGTGCCAGCACCGGACAGGAAAAGGGAGATACGCAGTATTTT
CDR3 protein: CASTGQEKGDTQYF

V gene: TRBV28
D gene: -
clone size: -
J gene: TRBJ2-3
CDR3 DNA: TGTGCCAGCAGTTTATCATTTGGGGTTGATACGCAGTATTTT
CDR3 protein: CASSLSFGVDTQYF

V gene: TRBV7-6
D gene: -
clone size: -
J gene: TRBJ2-2
CDR3 DNA: TGTGCCAGCAGCTTATCCGGGGAGCTGTTTTTT
CDR3 protein: CASSLSGELFF

V gene: TRBV5-8
D gene: TRBD1
clone size: -
J gene: TRBJ1-2
CDR3 DNA: TGTGCCAGCAGCTTCGGACAGGCCACGAAGAAAAATCACTATGGCTACACCTTC
CDR3 protein: CASSFGQATKKNHYGYTF

V gene: TRBV2
D gene: TRBD2
clone size: -
J gene: TRBJ2-5
CDR3 DNA: TGTGCCAGCAGTGAAGAGTTGGGGACCATAGCGGGAGTTCGAGGGACCCAGTACTTC
CDR3 protein: CASSEELGTIAGVRGTQYF

V gene: TRBV7-9
D gene: -
clone size: -
J gene: TRBJ1-3
CDR3 DNA: TGTGCCAGCAGAACCCAGGGTGATTCTGGAAACACCATATATTTT
CDR3 protein: CASRTQGDSGNTIYF

V gene: TRBV6-5
D gene: TRBD2
clone size: -
J gene: TRBJ2-7
CDR3 DNA: TGTGCCAGCAGTTACGGCGGGGGGGCTTACGAGCAGTACTTC
CDR3 protein: CASSYGGGAYEQYF

V gene: TRBV11-2
D gene: -
clone size: -
J gene: TRBJ1-1
CDR3 DNA: TGTGCCAGCAGCTTAGACCCGGGCCTGAACACTGAAGCTTTCTTT
CDR3 protein: CASSLDPGLNTEAFF

V gene: TRBV4-1
D gene: -
clone size: -
J gene: TRBJ1-1
CDR3 DNA: TGCGCCAGCAGCCAAGAGGCGGTCGAGGGCACTGAAGCTTTCTTT
CDR3 protein: CASSQEAVEGTEAFF

V gene: TRBV6-6
D gene: -
clone size: -
J gene: TRBJ1-5
CDR3 DNA: TGTGCCAGCAGTTACGGGACGGATAGCAATCAGCCCCAGCATTTT
CDR3 protein: CASSYGTDSNQPQHF

V gene: TRBV2
D gene: TRBD1
clone size: -
J gene: TRBJ1-2
CDR3 DNA: TGTGCCAGCAGTCCAGGACAGGGGGAAGCGGCTGGCTACACCTTC
CDR3 protein: CASSPGQGEAAGYTF

V gene: TRBV28
D gene: -
clone size: -
J gene: TRBJ1-4
CDR3 DNA: TGTGCCAGCAGTTCCCACCCCCCGGGCCCCCGGAGCGGGGATGAAAAACTGTTTTTT
CDR3 protein: CASSSHPPGPRSGDEKLFF

V gene: TRBV6-5
D gene: -
clone size: -
J gene: TRBJ2-7
CDR3 DNA: TGTGCCAGCTCTGAGCCGGGAGAGGGGACCTACGAGCAGTACTTC
CDR3 protein: CASSEPGEGTYEQYF

V gene: TRBV19
D gene: -
clone size: -
J gene: TRBJ2-7
CDR3 DNA: TGTGCCAGTAGTTCTGCATGGGAATCCTACGAGCAGTACTTC
CDR3 protein: CASSSAWESYEQYF

V gene: TRBV19
D gene: TRBD1
clone size: -
J gene: TRBJ1-2
CDR3 DNA: TGTGCCAGTAGTAGTCAGGGGGCGCTTGGCTACACCTTC
CDR3 protein: CASSSQGALGYTF

V gene: TRBV19
D gene: TRBD1
clone size: -
J gene: TRBJ2-1
CDR3 DNA: TGTGCCAGTAGTGCCCGGGACAGTACTTACAATGAGCAGTTCTTC
CDR3 protein: CASSARDSTYNEQFF

V gene: TRBV7-9
D gene: -
clone size: -
J gene: TRBJ1-3
CDR3 DNA: TGTGCCAGCAGCTTAGCTACTACGGGAAACACCATATATTTT
CDR3 protein: CASSLATTGNTIYF

V gene: TRBV5-8
D gene: -
clone size: -
J gene: TRBJ1-1
CDR3 DNA: TGTGCCAGCTCCCAGGGAATGAACACTGAAGCTTTCTTT
CDR3 protein: CASSQGMNTEAFF

V gene: TRBV7-9
D gene: -
clone size: few
J gene: TRBJ1-3
CDR3 DNA: TGTGCCAGCAATGACACCATATATTTT
CDR3 protein: CASNDTIYF

V gene: TRBV18
D gene: TRBD1
clone size: -
J gene: TRBJ2-5
CDR3 DNA: TGTGCCAGCTCACCGGGACAGGGAGAGGTGGAGACCCAGTACTTC
CDR3 protein: CASSPGQGEVETQYF

V gene: TRBV7-8
D gene: -
clone size: -
J gene: TRBJ2-1
CDR3 DNA: TGTGCCAGCAGCTTAGGCCCCGGTTCCTACAATGAGCAGTTCTTC
CDR3 protein: CASSLGPGSYNEQFF